This section outlines one T cell receptor beta chain sequence together with its context. Its antigen is not yet known. Base qualities are not provided; no much larger clone lies one nucleotide away. These data originate in a study of early stage breast cancer tumors listed by TCRdb under 2017. Regarding the research as a whole: Of the 15 to 20 invasive breast tumors, about a dozen were found to be estrogen receptor-positive, progesterone receptor-positive and HER2-negative. About 70% of the 12 ER+/PR+/HER2- tumors were invasive ductal carcinomas, while the other four were invasive lobular carcinomas. On average, each sample had roughly 9.7-fold read coverage. Across all samples, 2,651,842 templates representing approximately 1.2 million unique clonotypes were detected. What the authors observed across the whole study: Enriched TCRB sequences shared across patients were found to be mostly commonly generated sequences that were unlikely to play an important role in the tumor microenvironment. Sequencing bulk genomic DNA from unsorted cells could not capture chain pairing or functional markers like CD4, CD8 and FOXP3. Repertoires from blood and normal breast were more alike than repertoires from blood and tumor, and in about 85% of the 16 patients, comparing each tissue with blood separated tumor from normal. Compared with adjacent normal breast tissue, tumors had higher clonality and 2 to 3-fold greater T cell density. The small cohort size prevented analysis by tumor subtype.

The CDR3 starts with the cysteine, ends with the phenylalanine, and has 14 residues. The entry retains the CDR3 DNA only, 42 bases that are in frame from base 1. V is reduced by 5 bases and J by 5 bases, leaving a spacing of 15 bases between them. As encoded in the germline V gene, CDR1 is MNHEY while CDR2 is SVGAGI. Two independent genomic DNA replicates were amplified for each sample, with approximately 0.5 ug used for blood and approximately 1.5 ug for tumor or normal breast. Following the manufacturer's instructions, the ImmunoSeq Intro kit was used to carry out TCRB sequencing on genomic DNA. Multiplex PCR was run for approximately 29 cycles using proprietary primers and spike-in control sequences for absolute quantification. Single-end 150-bp reads were used to sequence an 87-bp fragment covering the CDR3 and the flanking V and J genes. Each lane of an Illumina MiSeq running version 3.0 chemistry carried seven multiplexed samples, with two replicates apiece. The study's processing was this. The vendor's proprietary pipeline handled the raw data processing, merging both replicates into a single result for each sample. Productive rearrangements sharing the V-gene family, CDR3 amino acid sequence and J-gene segment were defined as clonotypes. Clonality was computed as 1 minus the normalized Shannon entropy (Pielou evenness) of TCRB abundances. T cell density was estimated as total templates divided by the number of input cells, with the number of input cells inferred from the DNA input amount. Recon with default parameters was used to estimate total repertoire diversity and clonality. Tumor-enriched clonotypes were defined as having over 0.1% abundance in tumor and at least 32-fold higher abundance than in normal breast. TCRdb limited this immuneACCESS table to in-frame rearrangements with V and J called. A share of clones is missing; checked studies link under half to unresolved V genes, and the rest is unexplained. The V and J calls and clone size were taken over from that table, and D and trimming were inferred from the DNA. The sample includes just over 70,000 clones, with approximately 79% observed a single time. The ten biggest clones cover 3.5% of the sample.

The study profiled bulk TCR beta-chain repertoires in matched peripheral blood, tumor and adjacent normal breast tissue taken from roughly 17 patients with early-stage breast cancer. Before surgery, roughly 4.5-10 mL of whole blood was collected into EDTA tubes and then processed within 2 hours. Peripheral blood mononuclear cells were isolated by Ficoll-Paque centrifugation in SepMate-50 tubes. PBMCs were cryopreserved in aliquots of roughly 1.8 to 4 million cells in approximately 90% FBS with roughly 10% DMSO and kept in liquid nitrogen. The Qiagen AllPrep DNA/RNA Mini kit was used to extract genomic DNA.

The TCR originated in a person aged 55 to 75 with breast cancer. Recombination connected TRBV6-5 to TRBJ1-2, and possibly TRBD1, on 6 matching bases. The sample consisted of blood. The CDR3 sequence is CASSDHRAQYGYTF. The sequence in DNA is TGTGCCAGCAGTGACCACAGGGCGCAATATGGCTACACCTTC.